The 9 T cell receptor beta chains listed next were all sequenced from one sample in a study of post-analysis software for immune sequencing data. Whole-study results and caveats: Compared with controls, patients had more of 4 to 6 TRBV segments, including TRBV5-6, TRBV5-1 and TRBV20-1.

The TCR beta cDNA libraries contained unique molecular identifiers. TCRdb reanalysed the PCR reads using MiXCR and keeps one entry per CDR3 protein. The table has fewer than 900,000 distinct CDR3 sequences, under 60% seen once; the top ten hold roughly 5.2%. These receptors' targets are unknown. Sequencing was performed on blood. The receptors come from a girl aged 10 to 17 with multiple sclerosis.

This chain links TRBV30 with TRBJ2-1; D possibly corresponds to TRBD2 (6 bases). CDR1 is GTSNPN, CDR2 SVGIG, per germline (reference sequence). Trimming cost V 6 bases and J 4 bases, with 10 bases left between them. The CDR3 runs 12 residues. DNA for the CDR3: TGTGCCTGCCTTGGGGGGTACAATGAGCAGTTCTTC. This translates into CACLGGYNEQFF. Full variable domain (missing parts from reference TRBV30 and TRBJ2-1): SQTIHQWPATLVQPVGSPLSLECTVEGTSNPNLYWYRQAAGRGLQLLFYSVGIGQISSEVPQNLSASRPQDRQFILSSKKLLLSDSGFYLCACLGGYNEQFFGPGTRLTVL.

This chain uses TRBV15 with TRBJ2-1; D perhaps matches TRBD2 (5 bases). The germline gives CDR1 LNHNV, CDR2 YYDKDF (reference sequence). V was trimmed by 6 bases and J by 5 bases, leaving 17 bases between them. This CDR3 has 15 amino acids. The chain's CDR3 is CATRLKPGLNNEQFF. The CDR3 nucleotides read TGTGCCACCAGACTAAAACCTGGACTTAACAATGAGCAGTTCTTC. The variable domain in full, with the rest retrieved from reference TRBV15 and TRBJ2-1, is DAMVIQNPRYQVTQFGKPVTLSCSQTLNHNVMYWYQQKSSQAPKLLFHYYDKDFNNEADTPDNFQSRRPNTSFCFLDIRSPGLGDTAMYLCATRLKPGLNNEQFFGPGTRLTVL.

This chain uses TRBV14 with TRBJ1-4; D is ambiguous. The germline CDR1 and CDR2 sequences are SGHDN and FVKESK. The CDR3 contains 14 residues. The V end lost 2 bases, the J end lost 7 bases, and 11 bases lay between the germline ends. The CDR3 DNA reads TGTGCCAGCAGCCAAAAAGGGTCGGGTGAAAAACTGTTTTTT. Amino acid sequence: CASSQKGSGEKLFF.

This clonotype was detected once. V and J are TRBV19 and TRBJ2-1, with D hard to call. V dropped 1 base and J dropped 0 bases, with 13 bases sitting between them. This CDR3 has 17 residues. The germline CDR1 and CDR2 sequences are LNHDA and SQIVND (reference sequence). The CDR3 is CASSIVFLESSYNEQFF. CDR3 bases: TGTGCCAGTAGTATAGTGTTCTTGGAGAGCTCCTACAATGAGCAGTTCTTC.

This clonotype is a singleton in its sample. The chain couples TRBV28 to TRBJ2-7, with 10 bases lining up with TRBD2. This CDR3 is 17 amino acids long. Germline CDR1 MDHEN, CDR2 SYDVKM. With 2 bases clipped from V and 4 bases from J, the junction kept 11 bases outside the gene matches. CDR3 coding DNA: TGTGCCAGCAGTTTAGACCCCGCTAGCGGGAGTTCGTACGAGCAGTACTTC. As protein: CASSLDPASGSSYEQYF. The full variable domain, completed using reference TRBV28 and TRBJ2-7, is DVKVTQSSRYLVKRTGEKVFLECVQDMDHENMFWYRQDPGLGLRLIYFSYDVKMKEKGDIPEGYSVSREKKERFSLILESASTNQTSMYLCASSLDPASGSSYEQYFGPGTRLTVT.

The V gene is TRBV3-1, the J gene TRBJ1-6; 9 nucleotides align to TRBD1. CDR1 is LGHDT, CDR2 YNNKEL, per germline (reference sequence). CDR3 size: 13 residues. V was pared by 7 bases and J by 10 bases, with 5 bases of the junction left unmatched. The DNA of the CDR3 is TGTGCCAGCAACGCCGGACAGGGGTCACCCCTCCACTTT. This encodes CASNAGQGSPLHF.

CDR3 protein: CASSLGLVAYNEQFF. The CDR3 bases are TGTGCCAGTAGCCTTGGACTAGTAGCCTACAATGAGCAGTTCTTC. The rearrangement uses TRBV19 and TRBJ2-1; 7 bases agree with TRBD2. The CDR3 has 15 amino acids. J was trimmed by 2 bases and V by 6 bases; bases with no gene match: 7. The germline V gene encodes CDR1 LNHDA and CDR2 SQIVND (reference sequence).

The chain links TRBV10-3 to TRBJ1-1, with D hard to call. Per germline, CDR1 ENHRY and CDR2 SYGVKD. CDR3 size: 8 residues. CDR3 bases: TGTGCGGGCCAGGAAGCTTTCTTT. This encodes CAGQEAFF.

This clonotype was seen a handful of times. V is TRBV29-1 and J is TRBJ1-2; D unresolved. Germline V gene data show CDR1 as SQVTM and CDR2 as ANQGSEA. V lost 6 bases to trimming and J lost 0 bases, with 8 bases between them. The CDR3 consists of 12 residues. The CDR3, as DNA: TGCAGCGTGACATTTACTAACTATGGCTACACCTTC. Translated: CSVTFTNYGYTF.